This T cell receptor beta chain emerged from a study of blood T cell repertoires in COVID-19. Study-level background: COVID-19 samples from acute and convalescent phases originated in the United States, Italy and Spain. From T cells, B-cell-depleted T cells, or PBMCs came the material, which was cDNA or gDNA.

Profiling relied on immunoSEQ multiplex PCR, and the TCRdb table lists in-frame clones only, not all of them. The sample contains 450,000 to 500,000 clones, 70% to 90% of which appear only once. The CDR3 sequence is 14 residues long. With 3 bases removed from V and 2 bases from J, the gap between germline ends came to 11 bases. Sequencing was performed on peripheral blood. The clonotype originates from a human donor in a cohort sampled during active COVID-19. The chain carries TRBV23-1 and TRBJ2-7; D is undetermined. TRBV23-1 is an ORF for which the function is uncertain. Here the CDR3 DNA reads TGCGCCAGCAGTCAGCCTCTAGATCCCTACGAGCAGTACTTC. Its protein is CASSQPLDPYEQYF.